This T cell receptor beta chain was obtained from a study of blood T cell repertoires in COVID-19. CDR3 length: 19 residues. The germline CDR1 and CDR2 sequences are MNHEY and SVGEGT. V lost 2 bases, J lost 0 bases, and 10 bases stayed unmatched. The data were produced by immunoSEQ multiplex PCR, yet TCRdb's version contains in-frame clones alone and is incomplete. The sample has more than 150,000 clones, around four fifths seen once. The chain couples TRBV6-2 or TRBV6-3 to TRBJ2-6, with TRBD1 matching 7 bases. The receptor was derived from a woman in her fifties or sixties with acute or convalescent COVID-19. The sequenced sample was peripheral blood. CDR3 nucleotide sequence: TGTGCCAGCAGTTACGGTTATCCGGGACAGTCCTCTGGGGCCAACGTCCTGACTTTC. This codes for CASSYGYPGQSSGANVLTF.